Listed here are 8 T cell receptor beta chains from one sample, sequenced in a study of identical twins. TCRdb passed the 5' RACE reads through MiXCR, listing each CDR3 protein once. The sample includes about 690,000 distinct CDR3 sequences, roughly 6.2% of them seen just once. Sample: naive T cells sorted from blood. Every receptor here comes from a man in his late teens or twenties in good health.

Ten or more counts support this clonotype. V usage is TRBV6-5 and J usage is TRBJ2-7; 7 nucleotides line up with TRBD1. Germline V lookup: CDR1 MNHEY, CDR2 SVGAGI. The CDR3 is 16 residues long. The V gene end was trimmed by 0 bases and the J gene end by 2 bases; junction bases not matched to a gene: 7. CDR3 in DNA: TGTGCCAGCAGTTACTCCTCGACAGGGATGGCCTACGAGCAGTACTTC. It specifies CASSYSSTGMAYEQYF.

The CDR3 sequence is CASSFLGTGVLKNIQYF. The CDR3 nucleotides read TGTGCCAGCAGTTTTTTGGGGACAGGGGTTCTTAAAAACATTCAGTACTTC. This sequence joins TRBV12-3 or TRBV12-4 and TRBJ2-4, with 10 positions matching TRBD1. The CDR3 has 17 residues. The V segment lost 3 bases and the J segment 4 bases; nucleotides outside the gene matches: 9.

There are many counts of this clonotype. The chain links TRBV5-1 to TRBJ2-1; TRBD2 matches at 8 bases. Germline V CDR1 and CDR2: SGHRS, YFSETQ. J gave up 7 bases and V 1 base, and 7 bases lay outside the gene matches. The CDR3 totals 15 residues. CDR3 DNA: TGCGCCAGCAGCTTGTCGGCGGGAGGTCTAAATGAGCAGTTCTTC. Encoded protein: CASSLSAGGLNEQFF.

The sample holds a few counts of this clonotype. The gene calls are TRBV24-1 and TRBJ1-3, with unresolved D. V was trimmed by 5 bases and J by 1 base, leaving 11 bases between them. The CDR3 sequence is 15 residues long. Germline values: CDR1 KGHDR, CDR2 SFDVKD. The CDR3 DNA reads TGTGCCACCAGTGTGAGCGGGTCGTCTGGAAACACCATATATTTT. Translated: CATSVSGSSGNTIYF.

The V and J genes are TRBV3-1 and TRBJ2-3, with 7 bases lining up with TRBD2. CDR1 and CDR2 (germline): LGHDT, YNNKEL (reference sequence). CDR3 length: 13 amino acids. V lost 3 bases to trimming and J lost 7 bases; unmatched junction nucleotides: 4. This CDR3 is CASSQGGRYTQYF. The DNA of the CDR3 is TGTGCCAGCAGCCAGGGCGGGAGATATACGCAGTATTTT.

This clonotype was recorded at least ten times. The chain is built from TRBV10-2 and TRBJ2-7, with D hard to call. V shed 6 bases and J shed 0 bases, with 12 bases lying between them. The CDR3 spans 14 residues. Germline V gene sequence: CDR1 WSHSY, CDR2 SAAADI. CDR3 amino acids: CASRATWSSYEQYF. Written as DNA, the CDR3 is TGCGCCAGCAGGGCAACCTGGAGCTCCTACGAGCAGTACTTC.

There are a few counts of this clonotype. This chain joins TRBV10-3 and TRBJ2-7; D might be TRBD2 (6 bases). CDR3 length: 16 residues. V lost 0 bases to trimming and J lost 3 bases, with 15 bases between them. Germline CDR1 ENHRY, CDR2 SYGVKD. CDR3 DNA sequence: TGTGCCATCAGTGAGTCGTCGACTAGTTTAAACTACGAGCAGTACTTC. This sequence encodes CAISESSTSLNYEQYF.

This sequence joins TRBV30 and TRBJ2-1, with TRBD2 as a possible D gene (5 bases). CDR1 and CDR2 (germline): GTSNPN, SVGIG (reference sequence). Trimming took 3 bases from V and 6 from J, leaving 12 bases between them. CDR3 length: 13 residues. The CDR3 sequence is CAWSPGMSNEQFF. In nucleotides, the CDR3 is TGTGCCTGGAGCCCGGGGATGAGCAATGAGCAGTTCTTC. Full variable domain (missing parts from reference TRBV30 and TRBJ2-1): SQTIHQWPATLVQPVGSPLSLECTVEGTSNPNLYWYRQAAGRGLQLLFYSVGIGQISSEVPQNLSASRPQDRQFILSSKKLLLSDSGFYLCAWSPGMSNEQFFGPGTRLTVL.